Sequencing of this T cell receptor (beta chain) was carried out in a study of T cells and copy number aberrations in small-cell lung cancer (dated by TCRdb to the early 2020s). In the study overall: To relate T cell metrics to mutations and copy number aberrations, the same tumor regions underwent both TCR repertoire sequencing and whole-exome sequencing. Tumor TCR data existed for about 17 patients, while approximately 14 patients had TCR data covering both tumor and normal tissue. Paper-wide results and their limitations: Lower T-cell density, richness and clonality were observed in tumors than in adjacent lung tissue, although the difference in density was not significant. All specimens were formalin-fixed paraffin-embedded tissue, which is known to introduce sequencing artifacts. The study was limited by a small sample size because surgical resection is uncommon in small-cell lung cancer, and validation of the findings is required.

TCR-beta CDR3 regions were amplified from genomic DNA with the immunoSEQ hsTCRB Kit using multiplexed V- and J-gene primers. Unique DNA barcodes were added in a second PCR, and the samples were pooled together with one negative control and one positive control. The pooled TCR-beta libraries were sequenced using a 150-cycle paired-end protocol on an Illumina MiSeq. The authors' pipeline ran thus. Adaptive Biotechnologies processed the raw sequencing data into a report containing normalized, annotated TCR-beta repertoires. T-cell density was computed as TCR-beta templates normalized to usable DNA, which was estimated by amplifying housekeeping genes. Richness was the count of unique rearrangements, and clonality was defined as 1 minus Pielou's evenness. Not all clones reach the TCRdb copy of this immuneACCESS table, which keeps in-frame sequences only. Checked studies attribute under half of the gap to unresolved V genes and leave the rest unexplained. That table supplies the V and J calls and clone size; D and trimming were determined from the DNA. This sample is represented by roughly 6,300 clones; less than 85% of them were singletons. 9.4% of the sample comes from the top ten.

The CDR3 has 14 amino acids, counting the end cysteine and phenylalanine. Of the read, only the CDR3 DNA is kept; its 42 bases are in frame from base 1. V is pared back by 0 bases and J by 8 bases, with 11 bases lying between the germline termini. The germline V gene sets CDR1 to SGHAT and CDR2 to FQNNGV. Details on this clone: The antigen it binds to is not known. The sample holds no much larger clone one base away, and base qualities are not on file.

Donors were patients with limited-stage small-cell lung cancer who underwent surgical resection in Hangzhou, China, between about 2007 and 2021. Every donor underwent upfront surgery with no preoperative chemotherapy or radiotherapy, and no donor received immunotherapy either before or after surgery. Each of the roughly 20 patients in the sequenced cohort was a smoker or a heavy second-hand smoker. Adjacent normal lung was collected at least 2 cm from the tumor margin and was morphologically confirmed by two pathologists to be free of malignant cells. The study used multi-region TCR-beta sequencing of resected limited-stage small-cell lung cancers together with tumor-adjacent lung tissue to characterize T cell repertoire heterogeneity. The AllPrep DNA/RNA FFPE Kit (Qiagen) was used to extract genomic DNA from the FFPE tissue.

This receptor was taken from a woman in her 70s with small cell lung cancer. Some clones in this sample may be carry-over from other donors' samples. This chain joins TRBV11-2 to TRBJ2-1; there is no confident call for the D gene. The sequencing sample was made of normal tissue next to the tumor. The nucleotides read TGTGCCAGCAGCTTAGATCTGTTGTTGGATGAGCAGTTCTTC. Its protein reads: CASSLDLLLDEQFF. Reference TRBV11-2 and TRBJ2-1 proteins supply the regions before and after the CDR3; the full variable domain is: EAGVAQSPRYKIIEKRQSVAFWCNPISGHATLYWYQQILGQGPKLLIQFQNNGVVDDSQLPKDRFSAERLKGVDSTLKIQPAKLEDSAVYLCASSLDLLLDEQFFGPGTRLTVL.